This TCR beta chain was sequenced during a study of T cells in localized non-small cell lung cancer (dated by TCRdb to the early 2020s). Concerning the study at large: T cell repertoires of about 240 early-stage NSCLC patients were analyzed, with tumors being compared against uninvolved tumor-adjacent lungs. The cohort was made up of around 220 treatment-naive NSCLC patients whose localized lung tumors had been resected. Of the NSCLC patients, 120 to 150 were male and some 97 were female, and the mean age was approximately 66 years. Study-wide findings and limitations: Of the top 100 tumor clones, a median of approximately 60 were detected in paired uninvolved adjacent lung; roughly 26 were also among that lung's top 100. Since the design was exploratory, TCR variables were selected using unadjusted p-values with no false-discovery rate correction. Uninvolved tumor-adjacent lung showed the highest T cell clonality, higher than tumor, which suggests more focused antigenic responses in the uninvolved tumor-adjacent lung. Longer overall survival was associated with higher blood T cell density, whereas shorter survival was associated with higher adjacent-lung clonality. Because multi-region tumor sequencing was not done, intratumor heterogeneity could not be ruled out.

At diagnosis, peripheral blood, uninvolved tumor-adjacent lung and tumor were collected and stored as a combination of fresh-frozen and FFPE material. The CDR3 sequence holds 14 residues, the cysteine and phenylalanine included. Only CDR3 DNA remains: 42 bases, in frame from the first base. V sheds 2 bases and J sheds 0 bases, leaving 6 bases between their ends. Sequences MGHDK (CDR1) and SYGVNS (CDR2) are obtained from the germline V gene. Note on this clone: Its target antigen remains unknown. Nothing much larger sits one base from this clone, and base qualities are not available.

The immunoSEQ Assay was used to sequence TCR beta CDR3 regions from DNA. In the source study's methods: T cell density was computed as TCR beta template counts normalized to usable DNA estimated by amplifying housekeeping genes. Using the preseqR package, richness was estimated by extrapolating to 120,000 templates for tissue samples and 400,000 templates for PBMC samples. Clonality was calculated as one minus Pielou's evenness. Differential abundance testing on productive amino-acid clonotypes, with a minimum total count of 5 and an alpha of 0.1, was used to identify tissue-enriched TCRs. The Jaccard Index and the Morisita Overlap Index were used to measure how much the repertoires overlapped between compartments. GLIPH grouped TCR beta CDR3s together with public tetramer-defined viral CDR3s, and a viral motif had to include at least three viral sequences and also show V-gene enrichment. Not all clones reach the TCRdb copy of this immuneACCESS table, which keeps in-frame sequences only. Checked studies attribute under half of the gap to unresolved V genes and leave the rest unexplained. From that table come the V and J calls and clone size; the DNA was used to work out D and trimming. Recorded for this sample are fewer than 2,000 clones; approximately 30% of them occurred a single time. Around 12% of the sample is in the top ten clones.

Recombination joined TRBV25-1 with TRBJ2-3; no D segment can be confidently identified. The starting material was lung tumor tissue, obtained before any cancer treatment. The receptor was derived from a male donor aged 60 or older with stage III squamous cell lung carcinoma. The DNA reads as follows: TGTGCCAGCAGTGAAAAGGCGAGCACAGATACGCAGTATTTT. Its protein product is CASSEKASTDTQYF.